This T cell receptor beta chain is drawn from a study of cytomegalovirus exposure and HLA in healthy donors. Study-level findings and limits: Earlier analysis yielded a pattern in which most TCR beta V segments were productive about 90% or about 30% of the time. TCR beta V- and J-gene trimming was later associated with a missense DCLRE1C variant.

CDR1 and CDR2 from the germline V gene are SGHRS and YFSETQ. V shed 2 bases and J shed 3 bases, with 13 bases lying between them. The CDR3 contains 15 residues. Worth noting for this clone: Its specificity is unknown.

The study ran its PCR with 60 Vbeta and 13 Jbeta primers. Profiling relied on immunoSEQ multiplex PCR, and the TCRdb table lists in-frame clones only, not all of them. Found here are about 100,000 clones, around 77% of them singletons; the top ten hold 4.2%. Sequencing used PBMCs. The rearrangement joins TRBV5-1 to TRBJ2-3; tentatively, D is TRBD2 (6 bases). This sequence originates from a male donor in good health and CMV-seronegative. In DNA, the CDR3 is TGCGCCAGCAGCTTCCTAGCGTTAGCAACAGATACGCAGTATTTT. It translates to CASSFLALATDTQYF.